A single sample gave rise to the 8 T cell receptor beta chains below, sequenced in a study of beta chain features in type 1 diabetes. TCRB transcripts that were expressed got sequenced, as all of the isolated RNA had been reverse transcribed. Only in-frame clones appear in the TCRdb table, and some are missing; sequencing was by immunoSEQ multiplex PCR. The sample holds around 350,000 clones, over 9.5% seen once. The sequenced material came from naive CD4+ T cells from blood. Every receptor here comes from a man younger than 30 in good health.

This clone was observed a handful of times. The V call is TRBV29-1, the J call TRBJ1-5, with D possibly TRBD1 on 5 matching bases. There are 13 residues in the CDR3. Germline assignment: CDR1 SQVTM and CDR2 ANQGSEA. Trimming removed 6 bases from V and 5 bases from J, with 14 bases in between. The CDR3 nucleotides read TGCAGCGTGGCGACAGACGCTTATCAGCCCCAGCATTTT. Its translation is CSVATDAYQPQHF.

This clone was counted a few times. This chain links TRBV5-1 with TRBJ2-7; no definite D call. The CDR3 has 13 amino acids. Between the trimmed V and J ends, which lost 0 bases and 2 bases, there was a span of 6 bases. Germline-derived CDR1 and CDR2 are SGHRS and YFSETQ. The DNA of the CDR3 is TGCGCCAGCAGCTTGGACGGTCCCTACGAGCAGTACTTC. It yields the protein CASSLDGPYEQYF. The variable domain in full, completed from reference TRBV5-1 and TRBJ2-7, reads KAGVTQTPRYLIKTRGQQVTLSCSPISGHRSVSWYQQTPGQGLQFLFEYFSETQRNKGNFPGRFSGRQFSNSRSEMNVSTLELGDSALYLCASSLDGPYEQYFGPGTRLTVT.

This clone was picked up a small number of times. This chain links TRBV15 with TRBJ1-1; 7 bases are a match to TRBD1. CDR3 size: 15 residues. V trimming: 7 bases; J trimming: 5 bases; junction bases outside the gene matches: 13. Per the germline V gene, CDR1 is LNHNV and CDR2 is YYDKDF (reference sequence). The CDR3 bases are TGTGCCACCACGTACATACAGGGGAGTGGAACTGAAGCTTTCTTT. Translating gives CATTYIQGSGTEAFF. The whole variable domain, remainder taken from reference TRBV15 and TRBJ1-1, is DAMVIQNPRYQVTQFGKPVTLSCSQTLNHNVMYWYQQKSSQAPKLLFHYYDKDFNNEADTPDNFQSRRPNTSFCFLDIRSPGLGDTAMYLCATTYIQGSGTEAFFGQGTRLTVV.

The CDR3 DNA is TGTGCCAGCAGTCCTTACAGGGGGCGAGGGGACACCATATATTTT. It translates to CASSPYRGRGDTIYF. The chain joins TRBV6-5 to TRBJ1-3, with 9 nucleotides matching TRBD1. Germline V lookup: CDR1 MNHEY, CDR2 SVGAGI. The CDR3 loop spans 15 amino acids. After removal of 5 bases from V and 8 bases from J, the junction contained 10 bases not matched to a gene.

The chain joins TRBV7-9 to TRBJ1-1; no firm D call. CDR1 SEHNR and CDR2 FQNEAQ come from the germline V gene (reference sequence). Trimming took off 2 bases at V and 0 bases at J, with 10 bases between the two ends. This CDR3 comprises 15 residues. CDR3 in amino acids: CASSLPGSMNTEAFF. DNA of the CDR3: TGTGCCAGCAGCTTACCTGGCAGTATGAACACTGAAGCTTTCTTT. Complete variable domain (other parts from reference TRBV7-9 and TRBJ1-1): DTGVSQNPRHKITKRGQNVTFRCDPISEHNRLYWYRQTLGQGPEFLTYFQNEAQLEKSRLLSDRFSAERPKGSFSTLEIQRTEQGDSAMYLCASSLPGSMNTEAFFGQGTRLTVV.

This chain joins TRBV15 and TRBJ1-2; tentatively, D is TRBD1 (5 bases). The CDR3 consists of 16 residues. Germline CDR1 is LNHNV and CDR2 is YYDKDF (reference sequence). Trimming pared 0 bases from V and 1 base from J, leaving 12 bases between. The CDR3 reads CATSRDGSQGNYGYTF. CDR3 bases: TGTGCCACCAGCAGAGATGGGTCCCAGGGTAACTATGGCTACACCTTC.

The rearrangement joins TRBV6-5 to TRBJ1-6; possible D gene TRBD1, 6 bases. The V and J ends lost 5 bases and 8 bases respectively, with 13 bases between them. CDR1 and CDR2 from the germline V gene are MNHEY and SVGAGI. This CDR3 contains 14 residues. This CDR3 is CASSTDRLDSPLHF. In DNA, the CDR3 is TGTGCCAGCAGTACTGACAGGCTGGATTCACCCCTCCACTTT.

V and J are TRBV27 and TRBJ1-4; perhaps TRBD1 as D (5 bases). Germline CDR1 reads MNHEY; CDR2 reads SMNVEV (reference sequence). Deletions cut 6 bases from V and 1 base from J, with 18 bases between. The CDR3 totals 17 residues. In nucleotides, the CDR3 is TGTGCCAGCAGGAGTTTGGCTTTCGGGGGAACTAATGAAAAACTGTTTTTT. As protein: CASRSLAFGGTNEKLFF.